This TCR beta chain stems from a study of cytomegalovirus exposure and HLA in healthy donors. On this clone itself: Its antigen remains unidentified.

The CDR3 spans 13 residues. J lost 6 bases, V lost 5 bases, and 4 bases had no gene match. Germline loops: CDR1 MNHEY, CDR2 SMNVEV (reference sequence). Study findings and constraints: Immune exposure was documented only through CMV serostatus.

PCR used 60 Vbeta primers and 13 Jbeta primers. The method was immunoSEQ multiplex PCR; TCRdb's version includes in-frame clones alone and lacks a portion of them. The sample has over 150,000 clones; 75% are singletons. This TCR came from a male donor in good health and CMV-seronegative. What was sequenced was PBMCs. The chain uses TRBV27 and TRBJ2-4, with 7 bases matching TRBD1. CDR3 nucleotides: TGTGCCAGCAGTCGTTACAGGGGAAACATTCAGTACTTC. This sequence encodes CASSRYRGNIQYF.